This T cell receptor beta chain stems from a study of blood T cell repertoires in COVID-19. As for the study in general: Sites in the United States, Italy and Spain provided acute and convalescent COVID-19 samples. The analysed material was cDNA or gDNA that came from T cells, B-cell-depleted T cells, or PBMCs.

The CDR3 consists of 16 residues. Germline trimming cut 6 bases from V and 5 bases from J; bases unmatched to any gene: 8. The germline CDR1 and CDR2 sequences are SGHRS and YFSETQ. Original processing methods: How many nucleated cells were present was estimated from reference gene primer amplification. Produced via immunoSEQ multiplex PCR; TCRdb's table is partial and in-frame only. That table furnishes V, J and clone size, whereas the DNA furnished D and trimming. The table lists over 10,000 clones, 80% to 90% of them singletons. The TCR was taken from a man older than 75 with acute or convalescent COVID-19. J is TRBJ2-5 and V is TRBV5-1, with 15 nucleotides matching TRBD2. The sample consisted of peripheral blood. The CDR3 DNA reads TGCGCCAGCAACGGGCGGACTAGCGGGGGGGACGAGACCCAGTACTTC. The encoded protein is CASNGRTSGGDETQYF. The whole variable domain, remainder taken from reference TRBV5-1 and TRBJ2-5, is KAGVTQTPRYLIKTRGQQVTLSCSPISGHRSVSWYQQTPGQGLQFLFEYFSETQRNKGNFPGRFSGRQFSNSRSEMNVSTLELGDSALYLCASNGRTSGGDETQYFGPGTRLLVL.